These 18 T cell receptor beta chains were sequenced from one sample in a study of beta chain features in type 1 diabetes. The entirety of the isolated RNA underwent reverse transcription, so expressed TCRB transcripts were sequenced. Sequencing used immunoSEQ multiplex PCR; TCRdb keeps in-frame clones, though not all of them. The sample contains approximately 150,000 clones, around 63% of which appear only once. No antigen is known for these receptors. Findings and caveats of the study: The study found moderately but significantly shorter TCRB CDR3s in all four CD4+ subsets of Type 1 diabetes patients.

The sequenced sample consisted of naive CD4+ T cells from blood. Receptors were obtained from a man younger than 40 with type 1 diabetes.

This clone was observed a handful of times. The chain uses TRBV19 and TRBJ2-1, with TRBD1 matching 7 bases. With V trimmed by 4 bases and J by 4 bases, 7 bases remained unmatched. CDR1 is LNHDA, CDR2 SQIVND, per germline (reference sequence). The CDR3 extends over 15 amino acids. CDR3 residues: CASSRGQQTYNEQFF. The CDR3 DNA follows: TGTGCCAGTAGTAGGGGACAGCAGACTTACAATGAGCAGTTCTTC.

The gene calls are TRBV10-3 and TRBJ2-7; D is perhaps TRBD2 (5 bases). CDR3 length equals 13 residues. CDR1 is ENHRY and CDR2 is SYGVKD in the germline V gene. V lost 0 bases and J lost 5, with 8 bases in between. The CDR3 spells CAISESEGHEQYF. CDR3 in DNA: TGTGCCATCAGTGAGTCCGAGGGTCACGAGCAGTACTTC.

This chain uses TRBV29-1 with TRBJ1-1, with 7 bases matching TRBD1. Germline trimming cut 3 bases from V and 3 bases from J; bases unmatched to any gene: 13. This CDR3 spans 16 amino acids. Germline V CDR1 and CDR2: SQVTM, ANQGSEA. Here the CDR3 reads CSVDSRRAGGYTEAFF. The CDR3, as DNA: TGCAGCGTTGACTCCCGGAGGGCAGGGGGGTACACTGAAGCTTTCTTT. Full variable domain (missing parts from reference TRBV29-1 and TRBJ1-1): SAVISQKPSRDICQRGTSLTIQCQVDSQVTMMFWYRQQPGQSLTLIATANQGSEATYESGFVIDKFPISRPNLTFSTLTVSNMSPEDSSIYLCSVDSRRAGGYTEAFFGQGTRLTVV.

This chain uses TRBV30 with TRBJ2-1, with D possibly being TRBD1 (5 bases). In germline, CDR1 is GTSNPN, CDR2 SVGIG (reference sequence). V dropped 0 bases and J dropped 7 bases, with 10 bases sitting between them. The CDR3 has 13 residues. CDR3: CAWSVAGRNEQFF. CDR3 sequence (DNA): TGTGCCTGGAGTGTTGCAGGGCGGAATGAGCAGTTCTTC.

The V gene is TRBV29-1, the J gene TRBJ1-1, with 8 bases that match TRBD1. CDR3 length: 13 residues. V trimming: 6 bases; J trimming: 6 bases; junction bases outside the gene matches: 9. Germline V CDR1 and CDR2: SQVTM, ANQGSEA. CDR3 loop: CSVLRRTGSEAFF. CDR3 DNA: TGCAGCGTCCTTCGGAGGACAGGGTCTGAAGCTTTCTTT. Full variable domain (missing parts from reference TRBV29-1 and TRBJ1-1): SAVISQKPSRDICQRGTSLTIQCQVDSQVTMMFWYRQQPGQSLTLIATANQGSEATYESGFVIDKFPISRPNLTFSTLTVSNMSPEDSSIYLCSVLRRTGSEAFFGQGTRLTVV.

The chain links TRBV10-3 to TRBJ2-7; 13 bases are shared with TRBD2. The V and J ends lost 6 bases and 5 bases, in that order; junction bases with no gene match: 10. Germline loops: CDR1 ENHRY, CDR2 SYGVKD. The CDR3 runs to 16 residues. The CDR3 spells CAISGTSGAASDEQYF. CDR3 in DNA: TGTGCCATCAGCGGGACTAGCGGGGCCGCATCGGACGAGCAGTACTTC.

This chain joins TRBV29-1 and TRBJ2-1; 9 bases map to TRBD1. The junction had 3 bases not matched to a gene; V was cut back by 7 bases and J by 2 bases. This CDR3 comprises 13 residues. The germline gives CDR1 SQVTM, CDR2 ANQGSEA. For the CDR3, the DNA is TGCAGCGGTGACAGGGGGACCTACAATGAGCAGTTCTTC. As protein: CSGDRGTYNEQFF.

The chain joins TRBV28 to TRBJ2-7; 7 bases fit TRBD1. This CDR3 is built from 13 residues. Looked up from germline, CDR1 is MDHEN and CDR2 is SYDVKM. V lost 6 bases and J lost 5; bases outside the gene matches: 7. The CDR3 reads CASSTGEKDEQYF. In nucleotides, the CDR3 is TGTGCCAGCAGCACAGGGGAAAAGGACGAGCAGTACTTC.

The J gene is TRBJ1-2, the V gene TRBV28, with 7 bases lining up with TRBD1. Germline V gene data show CDR1 as MDHEN and CDR2 as SYDVKM. There are 14 residues in the CDR3. The V segment lost 6 bases and the J segment 4 bases; nucleotides outside the gene matches: 8. CDR3 residues: CASSRAGTVYGYTF. The CDR3 DNA sequence: TGTGCCAGCAGCCGGGCTGGGACAGTCTATGGCTACACCTTC.

The CDR3 DNA reads as TGTGCCAGCAGCTTAGTCAGGAGCTCTGGGGCCAACGTCCTGACTTTC. Its protein is CASSLVRSSGANVLTF. The J gene is TRBJ2-6, the V gene TRBV7-2; D remains ambiguous. This CDR3 comprises 16 residues. The V and J ends lost 1 base and 0 bases respectively, with 7 bases between them. Germline CDR1 is SGHTA and CDR2 is FQGNSA. Full variable domain (outside the CDR3, taken from reference TRBV7-2 and TRBJ2-6): GAGVSQSPSNKVTEKGKDVELRCDPISGHTALYWYRQSLGQGLEFLIYFQGNSAPDKSGLPSDRFSAERTGGSVSTLTIQRTQQEDSAVYLCASSLVRSSGANVLTFGAGSRLTVL.

With regard to this clone: Other nucleotide sequences from this sample produce the same CDR3. This rearrangement joins TRBV30 to TRBJ1-1; D ambiguous. The CDR3 sequence is 13 residues long. Per the germline V gene, CDR1 is GTSNPN and CDR2 is SVGIG (reference sequence). Trimming pared 1 base from V and 2 bases from J, leaving 8 bases between. CDR3 coding DNA: TGTGCCTGGAGTGATAGAGTTAACACTGAAGCTTTCTTT. The encoded protein is CAWSDRVNTEAFF.

V and J are TRBV25-1 and TRBJ2-1, with 7 nucleotides matching TRBD1. Germline V gene data show CDR1 as MGHDK and CDR2 as SYGVNS. The CDR3 spans 11 residues. Written as DNA, the CDR3 is TGTGCGACAGGGACGGGCAATGAGCAGTTCTTC. It specifies CATGTGNEQFF.

This CDR3 is CASRSPPIWTQYF. DNA for the CDR3: TGTGCCAGCAGATCCCCGCCGATATGGACCCAGTACTTC. The chain has TRBV21-1 and TRBJ2-5. TRBV21-1 is labeled a pseudogene. The CDR3 consists of 13 residues.

The rearrangement links TRBV7-2 to TRBJ1-5; D is possibly TRBD1 (5 bases). This CDR3 has 17 residues. Germline CDR1 and CDR2: SGHTA and FQGNSA. The V end was cut by 1 base, the J end by 2 bases, with 15 bases between. CDR3 in amino acids: CASSLGQLSYGNQPQHF. The CDR3 DNA sequence: TGTGCCAGCAGCTTAGGACAGCTAAGCTATGGCAATCAGCCCCAGCATTTT.

The chain is built from TRBV7-2 and TRBJ2-3; D is uncertain. V lost 1 base and J lost 6, with 11 bases in between. CDR3 size: 14 residues. Germline V lookup: CDR1 SGHTA, CDR2 FQGNSA. The CDR3 region is CASSLGLGPDTQYF. In nucleotides, the CDR3 is TGTGCCAGCAGCTTAGGGTTAGGGCCCGATACGCAGTATTTT.

The CDR3 region is CASSTAGGWTDTQYF. The CDR3 region has the DNA TGTGCCAGCAGCACTGCAGGGGGTTGGACAGATACGCAGTATTTT. J is TRBJ2-3 and V is TRBV7-2, with 7 nucleotides matching TRBD1. Germline CDR1 is SGHTA and CDR2 is FQGNSA. This CDR3 contains 15 residues. V shed 5 bases and J 3 bases; nucleotides not matched to a gene: 8.

This clone appeared a few times. V usage is TRBV7-9 and J usage is TRBJ2-1; weak D call: TRBD2 (5 bases). This CDR3 is built from 12 residues. Germline values: CDR1 SEHNR, CDR2 FQNEAQ (reference sequence). The V end lost 6 bases, the J end lost 4 bases, and 7 bases lay between the germline ends. CDR3 sequence reads: CASSTRYNEQFF. For the CDR3, the DNA is TGTGCCAGCAGTACTAGATACAATGAGCAGTTCTTC.

The chain has TRBV5-1 and TRBJ2-4; weak D call: TRBD1 (5 bases). Germline V gives CDR1 SGHRS, CDR2 YFSETQ. The CDR3 is 14 amino acids. Trimming took off 0 bases at V and 4 bases at J, with 8 bases between the two ends. CDR3 protein: CASSLGQGKNIQYF. CDR3 coding DNA: TGCGCCAGCAGCTTGGGGCAGGGTAAAAACATTCAGTACTTC.